Listed below are T cell receptor beta chains from one sample, sequenced in a study of cytomegalovirus exposure and HLA in healthy donors. Generated by immunoSEQ multiplex PCR, the TCRdb table keeps only in-frame clones and is missing some. The top ten hold around 4.7% of the sample, which has 150,000 to 200,000 clones, 75% seen once. Sequences were obtained from PBMCs. The receptors stem from a male donor in good health and CMV-seronegative. The CDR3 runs from the conserved cysteine through the conserved F or W. A D gene is named only where the DNA matches it firmly. Clone size is shown for a subset of rows, as once, few, many or a class of expanded clone.

d_gene,abundance,v_gene,j_gene,CDR3nt,CDR3aa
.,.,TRBV5-4,TRBJ2-1,TGTGCCAGCAGCTTGGCAGGCCCTAATGAGCAGTTCTTC,CASSLAGPNEQFF
TRBD2,.,TRBV4-3,TRBJ2-1,TGCGCCAGCAGCCAAGGGTATAGCGGGAGGGTCCCCAATGAGCAGTTCTTC,CASSQGYSGRVPNEQFF
TRBD1,.,TRBV28,TRBJ1-5,TGTGCCAGCAGGACCTTCACAGGGGTACAGCCCCAGCATTTT,CASRTFTGVQPQHF
.,.,TRBV5-1,TRBJ2-2,TGCGCCAGCAGCTTGGTCGGTGGCGGGGAGCTGTTTTTT,CASSLVGGGELFF
.,.,TRBV18,TRBJ1-5,TGTGCCAGCTCACCGGGGGAGGGTATTCAGCCCCAGCATTTT,CASSPGEGIQPQHF
TRBD2,few,TRBV7-9,TRBJ2-5,TGTGCCAGCAGCTCGGGACTAGCGGGGGACCAAGAGACCCAGTACTTC,CASSSGLAGDQETQYF
TRBD2,few,TRBV6-1,TRBJ2-3,TGTGCCAGCAGTGAAAGGACTAGCGGGGGTATGTTCGGGCCTCTGTCCACAGATACGCAGTATTTT,CASSERTSGGMFGPLSTDTQYF
TRBD1,.,TRBV28,TRBJ1-4,TGTGCCAGCGGAGAGAGACAGGGGGGTATGAAACTGTTTTTT,CASGERQGGMKLFF
.,.,TRBV7-2,TRBJ2-2,TGTGCCAGCAGCTTATCGGGAACCGGGGAGCTGTTTTTT,CASSLSGTGELFF
.,.,TRBV4-1,TRBJ2-7,TGCGCCAGCAGCGCCCGACTAGGTAGATCCTACGAGCAGTACTTC,CASSARLGRSYEQYF
.,.,TRBV5-1,TRBJ2-2,TGCGCCAGCATACCGCAGGGGTCCACCGGGGAGCTGTTTTTT,CASIPQGSTGELFF
TRBD1,.,TRBV10-3,TRBJ1-5,TGTGCCATCAGTGTGACCGACAGGGGTCAGCCCCAGCATTTT,CAISVTDRGQPQHF
.,once,TRBV29-1,TRBJ2-5,TGCAGCGTTGGGGACTCGCCGTACTTC,CSVGDSPYF
TRBD1,.,TRBV5-1,TRBJ2-3,TGCGCCAGCAGCAGGGGACAGGGGAGCACAGATACGCAGTATTTT,CASSRGQGSTDTQYF
.,.,TRBV7-8,TRBJ1-1,TGTGCCAGCAGCTCTCTAATGTTGACAGACGAAGCTTTCTTT,CASSSLMLTDEAFF
.,.,TRBV6-6,TRBJ1-1,TGTGCCAGCAGTTACACAGGGAACACTGAAGCTTTCTTT,CASSYTGNTEAFF
.,.,TRBV5-1,TRBJ1-1,TGCGCCAGCAGCTTGAATGGGAGGGACACTGAAGCTTTCTTT,CASSLNGRDTEAFF
.,.,TRBV4-2,TRBJ2-3,TGTGCCAGCAGCCAAGTATCTAGCTTTCTCACAGATACGCAGTATTTT,CASSQVSSFLTDTQYF
.,.,TRBV10-3,TRBJ1-3,TGTGCCATCAGTGATGGGTTTAGGGGCTCTGGAAACACCATATATTTT,CAISDGFRGSGNTIYF
.,few,TRBV4-3,TRBJ2-3,TGCGCCAGCAGCCAAGATTTAAGCACAGATACGCAGTATTTT,CASSQDLSTDTQYF
TRBD1,.,TRBV6-5,TRBJ2-7,TGTGCCAGCAGTTACGGGACAGGGGGGTCCTACGAGCAGTACTTC,CASSYGTGGSYEQYF
.,.,TRBV5-6,TRBJ1-2,TGTGCCAGCAGCTTGTCAACGAGATCTTATGGCTACACCTTC,CASSLSTRSYGYTF
TRBD1,.,TRBV30,TRBJ1-5,TGTGCCTGGAGTGTGACAGGGAGTCAGCCCCAGCATTTT,CAWSVTGSQPQHF
TRBD2,once,TRBV7-6,TRBJ2-7,TGTGCCAGCAGCGTGGGGCGGGGGGCCGTTGCGCAGTACTTC,CASSVGRGAVAQYF
TRBD1,few,TRBV7-3,TRBJ1-1,TGTGCCAGCAGCGAGGCCGGGACAGCGAACACTGAAGCTTTCTTT,CASSEAGTANTEAFF
.,.,TRBV5-1,TRBJ1-3,TGCGCCAGCAGCTTGGAGCTGGGGCCTATAGTAAACACCATATATTTT,CASSLELGPIVNTIYF
.,.,TRBV28,TRBJ1-2,TGTGCCAGCCAGCGGGGAAACTTTAACTATGGCTACACCTTC,CASQRGNFNYGYTF
.,.,TRBV28,TRBJ2-7,TGTGCCAGCAGTTTAGCTATCTACGAGCAGTACTTC,CASSLAIYEQYF
.,.,TRBV2,TRBJ1-4,TGTGCCAGCAACCGTCAGGGGACAACTAATGAAAAACTGTTTTTT,CASNRQGTTNEKLFF
TRBD1,.,TRBV28,TRBJ2-3,TGTGCCAGCAGGTCAGGGGGAGAGGGCACAGATACGCAGTATTTT,CASRSGGEGTDTQYF
.,.,TRBV5-1,TRBJ1-1,TGCGCCAGCAGCTTGGCCTACGGGGGGACTGAAGCTTTCTTT,CASSLAYGGTEAFF
.,once,TRBV7-3,TRBJ1-1,TGTGCCAGCAGCTTACTGGGGAGGAACACTGAAGCTTTCTTT,CASSLLGRNTEAFF
TRBD1,.,TRBV9,TRBJ2-7,TGTGCCAGCAGCGTCGGACAGGACGCCGACGAGCAGTACTTC,CASSVGQDADEQYF
.,few,TRBV18,TRBJ2-7,TGTGCCAGCTCACCATCAGAACCCTACGAGCAGTACTTC,CASSPSEPYEQYF
.,.,TRBV2,TRBJ2-2,TGTGCCACCCAGCGGGACACCGGGGAGCTGTTTTTT,CATQRDTGELFF
TRBD2,few,TRBV5-5,TRBJ2-7,TGTGCCAGCAGCTTGTGGGCGGGGGGGCCCTACGAGCAGTACTTC,CASSLWAGGPYEQYF
.,.,TRBV5-5,TRBJ2-7,TGTGCCAGCAGCCAAGGTACAGGCGGCGAGCAGTACTTC,CASSQGTGGEQYF
.,few,TRBV4-3,TRBJ2-7,TGCGCCAGCAGCCAACTTGTACAGACCTACGAGCAGTACTTC,CASSQLVQTYEQYF
.,.,TRBV9,TRBJ2-2,TGTGCCAGCAGCATTCAGGGGAGTGGCACCGGGGAGCTGTTTTTT,CASSIQGSGTGELFF
TRBD2,.,TRBV7-9,TRBJ2-1,TGTGCCAGCAGCCCTAGCGGGGGGGCCAAATTACGGCAGTTCTTC,CASSPSGGAKLRQFF
TRBD1,.,TRBV6-5,TRBJ2-5,TGTGCCAGCAGCCCGACAGGGTGGAGTCGAGAGACCCAGTACTTC,CASSPTGWSRETQYF
.,.,TRBV9,TRBJ2-2,TGTGCCAGCAGCGTCCTAGTAAACACCGGGGAGCTGTTTTTT,CASSVLVNTGELFF
TRBD1,.,TRBV7-3,TRBJ2-5,TGTGCCAGCAGCATTACAGGGGAAGGGACCCAGTACTTC,CASSITGEGTQYF
TRBD2,.,TRBV4-1,TRBJ2-4,TGCGCCAGCAGCCAAGAGGGAGGGGCCATTCAGTACTTC,CASSQEGGAIQYF
.,few,TRBV9,TRBJ2-7,TGTGCCAGCAGTTCACAGGCGGGGATCTCCTACGAGCAGTACTTC,CASSSQAGISYEQYF
.,.,TRBV5-4,TRBJ1-1,TGTGCCAGCAGCTTGGCCAGCGGGCAGACTGAAGCTTTCTTT,CASSLASGQTEAFF
.,.,TRBV5-6,TRBJ1-3,TGTGCTGGCAGCCGATTTGTCAGGGAACCTGGAAACACCATATATTTT,CAGSRFVREPGNTIYF
.,once,TRBV6-5,TRBJ2-7,TGTGCCGTCACAGGAGTCCCCCCCTTGCAGCAGTACTTC,CAVTGVPPLQQYF
.,.,TRBV11-2,TRBJ2-1,TGTGCCAGCAGCTTAGCTAATGAGCAGTTCTTC,CASSLANEQFF
TRBD1,.,TRBV19,TRBJ2-7,TGTGCCAGTAGTACCCTAGGACAGGGACCCTACGAGCAGTACTTC,CASSTLGQGPYEQYF